This is a list of T cell receptor beta chains from one sample in a study of graft-versus-host responses after intestinal transplantation. Generated by immunoSEQ multiplex PCR, the TCRdb table keeps only in-frame clones and is missing some. The table records some 82,000 clones, around nine tenths of them present only once. These receptors' antigens are unknown. Sequencing was performed on unstimulated CD8+ T cells sorted from spleen or lymph node cells, taken before transplant. Receptors originate from a human donor who was the organ donor for an intestinal transplant. Each CDR3 is given with its conserved first and last residue. D genes are given only for firm matches. Part of the rows lack a size; the others show once, few, many or a class for expanded clones.

TRBJ1-1 | . | TRBV5-6 | . | CASSFPPGMNTEAFF | TGTGCCAGCAGCTTCCCCCCGGGGATGAACACTGAAGCTTTCTTT
TRBJ1-1 | . | TRBV5-6 | . | CASSRGGNTEAFF | TGTGCCAGCAGCCGAGGGGGGAACACTGAAGCTTTCTTT
TRBJ2-5 | . | TRBV11-2 | . | CASSRGWGSQYF | TGTGCCAGCAGCCGTGGATGGGGGTCCCAGTACTTC
TRBJ1-5 | . | TRBV12-5 | TRBD1 | CASGLRSLGGQPQHF | TGTGCTAGTGGTTTACGCAGCTTAGGGGGCCAGCCCCAGCATTTT
TRBJ2-7 | . | TRBV19 | TRBD1 | CASSIGQGGAYEQYF | TGTGCCAGTAGTATAGGACAGGGTGGCGCCTACGAGCAGTACTTC
TRBJ2-3 | . | TRBV13 | TRBD2 | CASSPAPTSGGPWDTQYF | TGTGCCAGCAGCCCGGCCCCGACTAGCGGGGGGCCCTGGGATACGCAGTATTTT
TRBJ2-7 | . | TRBV9 | TRBD1 | CASSPSGQGDEQYF | TGTGCCAGCAGCCCCTCCGGACAGGGGGACGAGCAGTACTTC
TRBJ2-7 | . | TRBV5-6 | . | CASSFRRTVKFYEQYF | TGTGCCAGCAGCTTTAGGAGGACGGTTAAATTCTACGAGCAGTACTTC
TRBJ1-2 | . | TRBV14 | . | CASSPVQAFYGYTF | TGTGCCAGCAGCCCGGTACAGGCATTCTATGGCTACACCTTC
TRBJ1-5 | . | TRBV6-4 | TRBD1 | CASSDSLGQGPNQPQHF | TGTGCCAGCAGTGACTCTTTGGGACAGGGACCGAATCAGCCCCAGCATTTT
TRBJ2-7 | once | TRBV18 | . | CASSTQARFPAELNYEQYF | TGTGCCAGCTCAACACAAGCACGATTCCCGGCAGAACTTAACTACGAGCAGTACTTC
TRBJ2-7 | once | TRBV9 | TRBD2 | CASSVGSSGVYEQYF | TGTGCCAGCAGCGTAGGTTCTAGCGGGGTCTACGAGCAGTACTTC
TRBJ2-5 | . | TRBV5-6 | TRBD1 | CASTPWGQGLLETQYF | TGTGCCAGCACCCCATGGGGACAGGGCCTTCTGGAGACCCAGTACTTC
TRBJ2-2 | . | TRBV6-5 | . | CASSHAPNTGELFF | TGTGCCAGCAGTCATGCCCCGAACACCGGGGAGCTGTTTTTT
TRBJ1-6 | . | TRBV9 | . | CASSRQFSLNSPLHF | TGTGCCTCCTCGAGACAGTTTAGTCTTAATTCACCCCTCCACTTT
TRBJ2-7 | . | TRBV19 | . | CASSPRQAYEQYF | TGTGCCAGTAGTCCAAGACAGGCCTACGAGCAGTACTTC
TRBJ2-1 | . | TRBV5-1 | TRBD2 | CASSLASSGGGIPPYNEQFF | TGCGCCAGCAGCTTGGCGTCTAGCGGGGGGGGAATTCCGCCCTACAATGAGCAGTTCTTC
TRBJ2-2 | once | TRBV4-1 | . | CASAGSLNTGELFF | TGCGCCAGCGCGGGAAGCTTGAACACCGGGGAGCTGTTTTTT
TRBJ2-3 | . | TRBV6-5 | TRBD2 | CASSALAGADTQYF | TGTGCCAGCAGTGCACTAGCGGGGGCAGATACGCAGTATTTT
TRBJ2-7 | few | TRBV28 | TRBD1 | CASRLTGVVTYEQYF | TGTGCCAGCAGGCTGACAGGGGTTGTTACATACGAGCAGTACTTC
TRBJ2-7 | . | TRBV7-9 | . | CASSLGRTPSYEQYF | TGTGCCAGCAGCTTAGGGAGGACACCCTCCTACGAGCAGTACTTC
TRBJ2-7 | few | TRBV7-9 | . | CASSSGGRDEQYF | TGTGCCAGCAGCTCTGGGGGCAGGGACGAGCAGTACTTC
TRBJ2-2 | . | TRBV27 | . | CASSFGILTGELLF | TGTGCCAGCAGTTTCGGGATATTAACCGGGGAGCTGCTTTTT
TRBJ2-5 | . | TRBV7-9 | TRBD2 | CASSEQRGAGGVETQYF | TGTGCCAGCAGCGAACAGAGAGGAGCGGGGGGGGTGGAGACCCAGTACTTC
TRBJ2-1 | once | TRBV14 | TRBD2 | CASSPLAGGYNEQFF | TGTGCCAGCAGCCCTTTAGCGGGGGGGTACAATGAGCAGTTCTTC
TRBJ2-3 | . | TRBV5-6 | TRBD2 | CASSWGLAGPKGDTQYF | TGTGCCAGCAGCTGGGGACTAGCGGGTCCTAAGGGAGATACGCAGTATTTT
TRBJ1-5 | . | TRBV7-8 | . | CASSYSGVVGQPQHF | TGTGCCAGCAGCTACAGTGGGGTAGTGGGTCAGCCCCAGCATTTT
TRBJ1-5 | . | TRBV6-1 | . | CASSEDTSEVFIGNQPQHF | TGTGCCAGCAGTGAGGATACGTCCGAGGTCTTTATTGGCAATCAGCCCCAGCATTTT
TRBJ2-3 | . | TRBV6-6 | . | CASSYDSTDTQYF | TGTGCCAGCAGTTACGACAGCACAGATACGCAGTATTTT
TRBJ1-3 | . | TRBV28 | . | CASSLQGSGNTIYF | TGTGCCAGCAGTTTACAGGGCTCTGGAAACACCATATATTTT
TRBJ2-3 | . | TRBV30 | TRBD2 | CAWSVTSGATDTQYF | TGTGCCTGGAGTGTAACTAGCGGGGCAACAGATACGCAGTATTTT
TRBJ2-1 | . | TRBV10-1 | . | CASSEKPRASYNEQFF | TGCGCCAGCAGTGAGAAACCCAGGGCTAGCTACAATGAGCAGTTCTTC
TRBJ2-7 | . | TRBV7-9 | . | CASSASFSYEQYF | TGTGCCAGCAGCGCAAGTTTCTCCTACGAGCAGTACTTC
TRBJ2-1 | . | TRBV19 | . | CASRHTENSYNEQFF | TGTGCCAGTAGACACACCGAAAACTCCTACAATGAGCAGTTCTTC
TRBJ2-3 | . | TRBV4-2 | TRBD2 | CASSPTGGGAADTQYF | TGTGCCAGCAGCCCCACCGGCGGGGGGGCCGCAGATACGCAGTATTTT
TRBJ1-6 | . | TRBV6-7 | . | CASTWRGKNRNSPLHF | TGTGCCAGCACCTGGAGGGGGAAAAACCGGAATTCACCCCTCCACTTT
TRBJ1-5 | . | TRBV5-6 | . | CASSSREEMNQPQHF | TGTGCCAGCAGCTCCCGGGAGGAGATGAATCAGCCCCAGCATTTT
TRBJ1-5 | . | TRBV7-9 | . | CASSFGSGQPQHF | TGTGCCAGCAGCTTTGGGTCGGGGCAGCCCCAGCATTTT
TRBJ1-5 | . | TRBV28 | TRBD1 | CASSYYSRDSPPNQPQHF | TGTGCCAGCAGTTATTACTCTCGGGACAGCCCTCCGAATCAGCCCCAGCATTTT
TRBJ1-5 | few | TRBV7-8 | . | CASSYTDSSNQPQHF | TGTGCCAGCAGCTATACAGACTCCAGCAATCAGCCCCAGCATTTT
TRBJ2-7 | . | TRBV5-1 | . | CASSFGPLGAYEQYF | TGCGCCAGCAGTTTCGGACCTTTGGGGGCCTACGAGCAGTACTTC
TRBJ2-7 | . | TRBV5-4 | . | CASSYTGWDEQYF | TGTGCCAGCAGCTACACAGGGTGGGACGAGCAGTACTTC
TRBJ2-1 | . | TRBV2 | TRBD1 | CASSERDRDYNEQFF | TGTGCCAGCAGTGAAAGGGACAGGGACTACAATGAGCAGTTCTTC
TRBJ1-2 | . | TRBV2 | . | CASSETGVNGYTF | TGTGCCAGCAGCGAGACGGGGGTGAATGGCTACACCTTC
TRBJ2-5 | . | TRBV6-1 | . | CASSELQTQYF | TGTGCCAGCAGTGAACTCCAGACCCAGTACTTC
TRBJ2-7 | . | TRBV2 | . | CASRHPVRGTEFEQYF | TGTGCCAGCAGACATCCGGTGAGGGGGACCGAATTCGAGCAGTACTTC
TRBJ2-1 | . | TRBV11-2 | . | CASSLWVGAGEQFF | TGTGCCAGCAGCTTATGGGTAGGGGCGGGTGAGCAGTTCTTC
TRBJ1-2 | . | TRBV19 | . | CASSIDLDGYGYTF | TGTGCCAGTAGTATAGATCTTGACGGCTATGGCTACACCTTC
TRBJ1-1 | . | TRBV13 | . | CASSQDSEAFF | TGTGCCAGCAGCCAGGACAGTGAAGCTTTCTTT